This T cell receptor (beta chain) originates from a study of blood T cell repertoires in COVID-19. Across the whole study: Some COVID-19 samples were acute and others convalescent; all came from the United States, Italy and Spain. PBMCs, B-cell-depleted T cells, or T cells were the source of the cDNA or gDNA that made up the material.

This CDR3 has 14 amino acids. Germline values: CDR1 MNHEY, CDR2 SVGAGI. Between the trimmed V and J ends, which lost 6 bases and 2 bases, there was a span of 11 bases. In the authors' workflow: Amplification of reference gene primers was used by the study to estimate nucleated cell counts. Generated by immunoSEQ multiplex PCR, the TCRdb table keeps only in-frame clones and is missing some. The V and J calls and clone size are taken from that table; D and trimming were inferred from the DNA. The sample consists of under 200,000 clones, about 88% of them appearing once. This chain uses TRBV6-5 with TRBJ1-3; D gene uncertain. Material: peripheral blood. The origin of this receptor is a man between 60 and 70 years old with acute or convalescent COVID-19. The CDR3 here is CASSEGGPGNTIYF. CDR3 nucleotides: TGTGCCAGCAGCGAGGGAGGCCCTGGAAACACCATATATTTT.